What follows describes a single T cell receptor (beta chain). What it recognizes is unknown. The germline V gene encodes CDR1 LNHDA and CDR2 SQIVND (reference sequence). This CDR3 contains 14 residues. V was clipped by 5 bases and J by 0 bases; unmatched bases: 3. Clones were read by immunoSEQ multiplex PCR, and TCRdb kept only the in-frame ones, dropping some. The sample includes 28,000 or so clones, 75% to 85% of them seen just once. The sample originates from a study of T cells in narcolepsy. General observations from the study: Autoreactive clonotypes reportedly recurred in blood of same and different patients, not controls.

Source material: CD45RA- memory CD4+ T cells from PBMCs. The chain recombines TRBV19 with TRBJ2-7, with 8 bases lining up with TRBD1. This TCR came from a human donor with narcolepsy. The CDR3 region is CASSRDRSSYEQYF. The CDR3 DNA reads TGTGCCAGTAGTCGGGACAGGAGCTCCTACGAGCAGTACTTC.